Following are 26 T cell receptor beta chains from one sample sequenced in a study of blood T cell repertoires in COVID-19. Sequencing was performed with immunoSEQ multiplex PCR; in TCRdb, only in-frame clones are kept and a portion is missing. Counted here are 180,000 or so clones, approximately 80% occurring once; the ten biggest clones make up 8.5% to 10%. The sample was peripheral blood. These receptors were collected from a woman between 45 and 60 years old with active or convalescent COVID-19.

The chain employs TRBV4-3 and TRBJ1-1, with D perhaps TRBD1 (6 bases). V dropped 0 bases and J dropped 6 bases, with 14 bases sitting between them. In germline, CDR1 is LGHNA, CDR2 YSLEER. This CDR3 has 15 amino acids. CDR3 nucleotides: TGCGCCAGCAGCCAAGACACAGGGCCTTGGGCTGAAGCTTTCTTT. Its translation is CASSQDTGPWAEAFF.

The chain uses TRBV6-4 and TRBJ1-6; 9 bases fit TRBD1. Germline loops: CDR1 MRHNA, CDR2 SNTAGT. Unmatched junction bases numbered 3, after V lost 8 bases and J lost 7 bases. CDR3 length: 13 amino acids. CDR3 sequence: CASWDRANSPLHF. The DNA for the CDR3 is TGTGCCAGCTGGGACAGGGCAAATTCACCCCTCCACTTT.

This clone was picked up one time. The genes are TRBV6-9 and TRBJ1-5; D unresolved. Between the trimmed V and J ends, which lost 4 bases and 0 bases, there was a span of 28 bases. The germline V gene encodes CDR1 MNHGY and CDR2 SVAAGI. The CDR3 covers 21 residues. In DNA form, the CDR3 reads TGTGCCAGCAGTTCGAAAATTCCCACATTAGCGAGCCCTAGTAGCAATCAGCCCCAGCATTTT. Translation: CASSSKIPTLASPSSNQPQHF.

The V call is TRBV5-6, the J call TRBJ1-4, with 9 bases that match TRBD1. Germline V gene data show CDR1 as SGHDT and CDR2 as YYEEEE. V lost 3 bases to trimming and J lost 4 bases; unmatched junction nucleotides: 13. The CDR3 covers 18 residues. The CDR3 DNA is TGTGCCAGCAGCTCCGGACAGGGGCCGCGAAGATTTAATGAAAAACTGTTTTTT. Residues: CASSSGQGPRRFNEKLFF.

The chain couples TRBV5-1 to TRBJ2-5, with 7 bases lining up with TRBD1. CDR1 SGHRS and CDR2 YFSETQ come from the germline V gene. V trimming: 0 bases; J trimming: 4 bases; junction bases outside the gene matches: 6. The CDR3 sequence is 15 residues long. The CDR3 sequence is CASSLGQGEVETQYF. The CDR3 bases are TGCGCCAGCAGCTTGGGACAGGGAGAGGTAGAGACCCAGTACTTC.

This rearrangement joins TRBV5-1 to TRBJ1-1; TRBD1 matches 9 bases. CDR3 length: 13 residues. Germline V CDR1 and CDR2: SGHRS, YFSETQ. J lost 11 bases, V lost 0 bases, and 5 bases had no gene match. As DNA, the CDR3 is TGCGCCAGCAGCTTGGGAGACAGGGGGAACGCTTTCTTT. Amino acids: CASSLGDRGNAFF.

The J gene is TRBJ1-6, the V gene TRBV28; TRBD1 agrees at 7 bases. The germline V gene has CDR1 MDHEN and CDR2 SYDVKM. Trimming cost V 3 bases and J 7 bases; bases outside gene matches: 3. The CDR3 totals 14 residues. The CDR3 region has the DNA TGTGCCAGCAGTTTCTCAGGGGGGAATTCACCCCTCCACTTT. The encoded protein is CASSFSGGNSPLHF.

This clone was counted only a few times. J is TRBJ1-6 and V is TRBV27; 8 bases line up with TRBD1. Germline loops: CDR1 MNHEY, CDR2 SMNVEV (reference sequence). The CDR3 has 16 amino acids. V was pared by 0 bases and J by 9 bases, with 7 bases of the junction left unmatched. The CDR3 is CASSLSPTGVGSPLHF. CDR3 in DNA: TGTGCCAGCAGTTTATCCCCGACAGGGGTAGGTTCACCCCTCCACTTT.

The chain couples TRBV4-1 to TRBJ2-7; no definite D call. Trimming stripped 4 bases from V and 2 bases from J, with 9 bases between. This CDR3 has 13 amino acids. Looked up from germline, CDR1 is MGHRA and CDR2 is YSYEKL. CDR3 protein: CASSRSETYEQYF. CDR3 coding DNA: TGCGCCAGCAGCCGGAGTGAGACCTACGAGCAGTACTTC.

This clone was counted a few times. The chain recombines TRBV19 with TRBJ1-5, with 8 bases lining up with TRBD1. Germline V gene lookup returns CDR1 LNHDA and CDR2 SQIVND (reference sequence). The junction had 6 bases not matched to a gene; V was cut back by 1 base and J by 4 bases. CDR3 length equals 16 residues. In DNA form, the CDR3 reads TGTGCCAGTAGTATAGCCACGGGACAGGAAAATCAGCCCCAGCATTTT. Residues: CASSIATGQENQPQHF.

The J gene is TRBJ1-5, the V gene TRBV6-2 or TRBV6-3, with D perhaps TRBD1 (5 bases). The CDR3 has 14 residues. The V gene's germline CDR1 is MNHEY and CDR2 SVGEGT. V was pared by 2 bases and J by 2 bases, with 7 bases between. CDR3 DNA sequence: TGTGCCAGCAGTTACGAACAGGGCAATCAGCCCCAGCATTTT. This sequence encodes CASSYEQGNQPQHF.

The chain combines TRBV6-5 with TRBJ2-2; D might be TRBD2 (6 bases). The CDR3 covers 13 residues. V was cut by 2 bases and J by 6 bases, with 7 bases left in between. Germline loops: CDR1 MNHEY, CDR2 SVGAGI. The CDR3 spells CASSYASAGELFF. The CDR3 nucleotides are TGTGCCAGCAGTTACGCTAGCGCCGGGGAGCTGTTTTTT.

The V and J genes are TRBV29-1 and TRBJ2-7; a weak D match, TRBD2 (7 bases). CDR3 size: 11 residues. The V gene's germline CDR1 is SQVTM and CDR2 ANQGSEA. Trimming removed 4 bases from V and 7 bases from J, with 11 bases in between. CDR3 sequence: CSVGGGTEQYF. The CDR3 DNA reads TGCAGCGTTGGGGGGGGCACGGAGCAGTACTTC.

J is TRBJ2-4 and V is TRBV7-2; 9 bases match TRBD2. With 1 base clipped from V and 6 bases from J, the junction kept 7 bases outside the gene matches. CDR3 length: 16 residues. Germline V lookup: CDR1 SGHTA, CDR2 FQGNSA. CDR3 nucleotide sequence: TGTGCCAGCAGCTTAGGATTCCGCGGGGGGGCAAACATTCAGTACTTC. Translation gives CASSLGFRGGANIQYF.

V gene TRBV6-2 or TRBV6-3 combines with J gene TRBJ2-7, with no clear D. The CDR3 consists of 16 residues. Trimming cost V 0 bases and J 0 bases, with 12 bases left between them. Germline CDR1 reads MNHEY; CDR2 reads SVGEGT. The CDR3 region has the DNA TGTGCCAGCAGTTACTCTAGTACGGAGTACTCCTACGAGCAGTACTTC. This sequence encodes CASSYSSTEYSYEQYF.

V gene TRBV6-5 combines with J gene TRBJ2-7; 8 nucleotides line up with TRBD2. This CDR3 contains 15 residues. CDR1 and CDR2 (germline): MNHEY, SVGAGI. The trim removed 7 bases at V and 6 bases at J, leaving 14 bases unmatched. CDR3 nucleotide sequence: TGTGCCAGCAAACTAAACACCGGGACTAGGAGCGAGCAGTACTTC. Translation: CASKLNTGTRSEQYF.

V is TRBV19 and J is TRBJ2-1; 8 nucleotides align to TRBD2. Germline lookup yields CDR1 LNHDA and CDR2 SQIVND (reference sequence). The CDR3 runs 12 residues. With V trimmed by 5 bases and J by 13 bases, 7 bases remained unmatched. This CDR3 reads CASSDPGGDQFF. The CDR3 bases are TGTGCCAGTAGTGATCCGGGAGGGGATCAGTTCTTC. Together with reference TRBV19 and TRBJ2-1, the CDR3 gives the full variable domain: DGGITQSPKYLFRKEGQNVTLSCEQNLNHDAMYWYRQDPGQGLRLIYYSQIVNDFQKGDIAEGYSVSREKKESFPLTVTSAQKNPTAFYLCASSDPGGDQFFGPGTRLTVL.

This rearrangement joins TRBV30 to TRBJ2-2; D unclear. The V end lost 5 bases, the J end lost 1 base, and 8 bases lay between the germline ends. This CDR3 spans 13 amino acids. CDR1 and CDR2 (germline): GTSNPN, SVGIG (reference sequence). The CDR3 sequence is CAWLDLNTGELFF. The CDR3 DNA reads TGTGCCTGGCTTGACTTGAACACCGGGGAGCTGTTTTTT.

The chain has TRBV15 and TRBJ1-2, with 10 bases fitting TRBD1. The germline V gene encodes CDR1 LNHNV and CDR2 YYDKDF (reference sequence). Trimming removed 3 bases from V and 6 bases from J; junction bases left unmatched: 7. This CDR3 is built from 15 residues. CDR3 DNA: TGTGCCACCAGCAGTGACAGGGGGCGCTGGGATGGCTACACCTTC. Translation gives CATSSDRGRWDGYTF. Drawing the rest from reference TRBV15 and TRBJ1-2, the complete variable domain is DAMVIQNPRYQVTQFGKPVTLSCSQTLNHNVMYWYQQKSSQAPKLLFHYYDKDFNNEADTPDNFQSRRPNTSFCFLDIRSPGLGDTAMYLCATSSDRGRWDGYTFGSGTRLTVV.

The rearrangement links TRBV5-1 to TRBJ1-1; 9 bases are a match to TRBD1. J gave up 5 bases and V 4 bases, and 9 bases lay outside the gene matches. The CDR3 contains 15 residues. Looked up from germline, CDR1 is SGHRS and CDR2 is YFSETQ. The CDR3, as DNA: TGCGCCAGCAGCCTGGACAGGGGCGCGGGGACTGAAGCTTTCTTT. It translates to CASSLDRGAGTEAFF.

This clone came up many times. The J gene is TRBJ2-7, the V gene TRBV3-1 (or the pseudogene TRBV3-2), with D possibly being TRBD2 (7 bases). The ends were cut back, 5 bases at V and 5 bases at J, with 25 bases in the middle. The CDR3 has 17 amino acids. Germline lookup yields CDR1 LGHDT and CDR2 YNNKEL (reference sequence). Here the CDR3 reads CASSAGIPRGGDDEQYF. DNA of the CDR3: TGTGCCAGCAGCGCAGGGATCCCAAGGGGGGGAGATGACGAGCAGTACTTC.

The chain has TRBV5-4 and TRBJ2-1; the D is unclear. This CDR3 has 11 amino acids. The germline V gene has CDR1 SGHNT and CDR2 YYREEE (reference sequence). Trimming shortened V by 0 bases and J by 8 bases, and 3 bases separated the two germline ends. The CDR3, as DNA: TGTGCCAGCAGCTTGGACTATGAGCAGTTCTTC. It is translated as CASSLDYEQFF.

The chain links TRBV19 to TRBJ1-4; 7 nucleotides line up with TRBD1. The CDR3 loop spans 13 amino acids. Germline V CDR1 and CDR2: LNHDA, SQIVND (reference sequence). The trim removed 7 bases at V and 6 bases at J, leaving 5 bases unmatched. The CDR3 region is CASKVRGYEKLFF. As DNA, the CDR3 is TGTGCCAGTAAGGTCAGGGGGTATGAAAAACTGTTTTTT.

This chain joins TRBV5-8 and TRBJ2-2; 11 positions agree with TRBD2. The V segment lost 1 base and the J segment 3 bases; nucleotides outside the gene matches: 2. Germline CDR1 SGHTS, CDR2 YDEGEE. CDR3 length equals 16 residues. DNA of the CDR3: TGTGCCAGCAGCTTGTATAGCGGGAGGGACACCGGGGAGCTGTTTTTT. Translating gives CASSLYSGRDTGELFF.

The CDR3 here is CASSTSSGAWHEQFF. CDR3 coding DNA: TGCGCCAGCAGCACCTCATCAGGGGCTTGGCATGAGCAGTTCTTC. This chain uses TRBV4-3 with TRBJ2-1; D is perhaps TRBD1 (6 bases). CDR3 length: 15 amino acids. Per germline, CDR1 LGHNA and CDR2 YSLEER. The V end lost 5 bases, the J end lost 8 bases, and 19 bases lay between the germline ends.

The chain joins TRBV9 to TRBJ2-1; the match to TRBD2 covers 12 bases. Trimming took 0 bases from V and 8 from J; bases not matched to a gene: 9. CDR1 is SGDLS and CDR2 is YYNGEE in the germline V gene. The CDR3 has 17 amino acids. The CDR3 loop is CASSVGVTSGSVDEQFF. Here the CDR3 DNA reads TGTGCCAGCAGCGTAGGGGTGACTAGCGGGAGTGTCGATGAGCAGTTCTTC.